This is a list of T cell receptor beta chains from one sample in a study of blood T cell repertoires in COVID-19. Data came from immunoSEQ multiplex PCR; TCRdb stores just in-frame clones and leaves some out. The sample carries about 150,000 clones, approximately 81% recorded once. Sequencing was carried out using peripheral blood. These receptors were collected from a woman aged 55-75 years with COVID-19, enrolled during active disease. Each CDR3 is given with its conserved first and last residue.

>TRBV24-1|TRBJ2-1
CATSDGMSGGTYNEQFF
>TRBV6-5|TRBJ1-2
CASSYKGQLYGYTF
>TRBV7-9|TRBJ1-2
CASSLGAGGANYGYTF
>TRBV5-5|TRBJ2-4
CASSLEGGGNIQYF
>TRBV5-1|TRBJ2-5
CASSVQVSIETQYF
>TRBV5-6|TRBJ2-3
CASSLVGGPTDTQYF
>TRBV5-1|TRBJ2-5
CASRFQLQGGETQYF
>TRBV7-6|TRBJ2-1
CASSLELAGGLIDEQFF
>TRBV18|TRBJ2-3
CASSPKRGGGTDTQYF
>TRBV29-1|TRBJ2-7
CSVRGQGSSYEQYF
>TRBV5-8|TRBJ1-2
CASSLMDRNYGYTF
>TRBV7-2|TRBJ2-7
CASSLVREREQYF
>TRBV19|TRBJ1-5
CASSSWTGGLHSNQPQHF
>TRBV7-2|TRBJ1-4
CASSLRGFATNEKLFF
>TRBV2|TRBJ2-5
CASSGQEVETQYF
>TRBV6-5|TRBJ2-3
CASRRTGNVADTQYF
>TRBV9|TRBJ1-4
CASSVPQTGANEKLFF
>TRBV7-3|TRBJ1-2
CASSPTGTGSDGYTF
>TRBV18|TRBJ2-5
CASSEFLAGLQETQYF
>TRBV15|TRBJ1-1
CATSMFLTEAFF
>TRBV3-1/TRBV3-2|TRBJ2-2
CASRTGTTIAGELFF
>TRBV9|TRBJ1-3
CASSVAQGPRVSGNTIYF
>TRBV5-4|TRBJ2-3
CASSPGDRVSTDTQYF
>TRBV5-1|TRBJ1-6
CASSARDRHNSPLHF
>TRBV5-4|TRBJ2-1
CATIPGLAAIGNEQFF
>TRBV5-6|TRBJ1-1
CASSPRGWNTEAFF
>TRBV6-5|TRBJ2-7
CASSKLPGVSEQYF
>TRBV14|TRBJ2-1
CASSQVSGRSGQFF
>TRBV5-1|TRBJ2-5
CASSPGSRETQYF
>TRBV18|TRBJ1-1
CASARGGRTEAFF
>TRBV6-5|TRBJ1-5
CASSRDSSNQPQHF
>TRBV7-2|TRBJ2-7
CASSLGLSYEQYF
>TRBV6-4|TRBJ2-3
CASSETGVVDTQYF
>TRBV6-2/TRBV6-3|TRBJ1-4
CASSYPGGRLTGMFF
>TRBV5-1|TRBJ1-1
CASSGTGITEAFF
>TRBV5-6|TRBJ1-5
CASSQGQINQPQHF
>TRBV19|TRBJ1-6
CASTRARSPLHF
>TRBV18|TRBJ1-1
CASSPIQRTEAFF
>TRBV15|TRBJ1-6
CATSRNRDNSPLHF
>TRBV6-6|TRBJ1-2
CASSDRDRVGYGYTF
>TRBV14|TRBJ1-5
CASSQTLNQPQHF
>TRBV20-1|TRBJ2-7
CSARDGYEQYF
>TRBV7-9|TRBJ1-2
CASSPFQGARLEDGYTF
>TRBV20-1|TRBJ2-7
CSASASTGVIYEQYF
>TRBV12-3/TRBV12-4|TRBJ2-7
CASSLRVYEQYF
>TRBV25-1|TRBJ2-5
CASKRGGETQYF
>TRBV4-2|TRBJ2-1
CASSQARGPANEQFF
>TRBV6-2/TRBV6-3|TRBJ2-7
CASSPPTVTYEQYF
>TRBV2|TRBJ2-5
CASSTPDRGVIQETQYF
>TRBV2|TRBJ2-2
CASRREGYTGELFF